This T cell receptor (beta chain) was obtained from a study of blood T cell repertoires in COVID-19. As originally analysed: Using reference gene primer amplification, nucleated cell counts were estimated. Only in-frame clones appear in the TCRdb table, and some are missing; sequencing was by immunoSEQ multiplex PCR. Clonal size and the V and J genes are those of that table, whereas D and trimming came from the DNA. The repertoire consists of just under 65,000 clones, with more than 65% occurring once and the leading ten covering 4% to 5.5%. With 7 bases clipped from V and 4 bases from J, the junction kept 8 bases outside the gene matches. This CDR3 comprises 14 residues. The germline CDR1 and CDR2 sequences are SQVTM and ANQGSEA.

The rearrangement joins TRBV29-1 to TRBJ2-2; 8 bases fit TRBD2. The receptor was derived from a human donor in a cohort sampled during active COVID-19. Sample: peripheral blood. CDR3 region: CSALGLESTGELFF. The CDR3 DNA reads as TGCAGCGCCCTGGGACTAGAATCCACCGGGGAGCTGTTTTTT.